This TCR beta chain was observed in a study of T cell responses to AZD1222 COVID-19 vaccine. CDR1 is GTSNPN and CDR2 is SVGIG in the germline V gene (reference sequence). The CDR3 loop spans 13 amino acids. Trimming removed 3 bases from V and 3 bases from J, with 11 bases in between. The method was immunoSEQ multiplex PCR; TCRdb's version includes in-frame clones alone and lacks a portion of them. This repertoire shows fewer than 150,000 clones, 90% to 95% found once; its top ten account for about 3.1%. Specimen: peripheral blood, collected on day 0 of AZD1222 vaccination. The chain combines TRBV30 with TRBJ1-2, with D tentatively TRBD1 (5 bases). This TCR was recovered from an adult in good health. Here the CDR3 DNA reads TGTGCCTGGAGGGCGACAGCATACTATGGCTACACCTTC. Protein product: CAWRATAYYGYTF.